One and the same sample provided the 14 T cell receptor beta chains below, sequenced in a study of blood T cell repertoires in COVID-19 (dated by TCRdb to 2020 to 2021). The library was built by means of the immunoSEQ multiplex PCR assay. TCRdb took over this immuneACCESS table, retaining in-frame rearrangements with V and J assigned. Such tables are incomplete; in checked studies, under half of the missing clones stem from an unresolved V gene, and the remainder is unexplained. The sample contains under 150,000 clones, around nine tenths of them found a single time. Clones ranked in the top ten supply about 2.3% of the sample. Material for sequencing was peripheral blood. These receptor sequences come from a human donor in a cohort sampled during active COVID-19.

This rearrangement joins TRBV11-3 to TRBJ2-3; TRBD1 matches 7 bases. Germline V gene sequence: CDR1 SGHNT, CDR2 YENEEA. Trimming took 0 bases from V and 3 from J; bases not matched to a gene: 3. The CDR3 is 15 residues long. The CDR3 spells CASSLDGQETDTQYF. CDR3 nucleotide sequence: TGTGCCAGCAGCTTAGACGGACAGGAAACAGATACGCAGTATTTT.

This sequence joins TRBV19 and TRBJ2-1; TRBD2 agrees at 11 bases. V gave up 3 bases and J gave up 6 bases; unmatched junction bases: 7. This CDR3 has 16 residues. Looked up from germline, CDR1 is LNHDA and CDR2 is SQIVND (reference sequence). This CDR3 reads CASSISTSGGINEQFF. The DNA of the CDR3 is TGTGCCAGTAGTATTAGCACTAGCGGGGGAATCAATGAGCAGTTCTTC. The full variable domain, with the rest looked up from reference TRBV19 and TRBJ2-1, is DGGITQSPKYLFRKEGQNVTLSCEQNLNHDAMYWYRQDPGQGLRLIYYSQIVNDFQKGDIAEGYSVSREKKESFPLTVTSAQKNPTAFYLCASSISTSGGINEQFFGPGTRLTVL.

The V and J genes are TRBV7-9 and TRBJ2-5; possible D gene TRBD2, 6 bases. V dropped 5 bases and J dropped 1 base, with 17 bases sitting between them. The V gene's germline CDR1 is SEHNR and CDR2 FQNEAQ (reference sequence). This CDR3 spans 16 amino acids. CDR3 amino acids: CASSTTTRAFQETQYF. The CDR3 bases are TGTGCCAGCAGCACCACGACTAGGGCCTTCCAAGAGACCCAGTACTTC.

The chain uses TRBV25-1 and TRBJ2-5; D perhaps matches TRBD2 (7 bases). The CDR3 length is 16 residues. Deletions cut 2 bases from V and 1 base from J, with 14 bases between. The germline CDR1 and CDR2 sequences are MGHDK and SYGVNS. The CDR3 nucleotides read TGTGCCAGCAGTGAAGGGAGGGGGATTCCCCAAGAGACCCAGTACTTC. It is translated as CASSEGRGIPQETQYF. The full variable domain, in which reference TRBV25-1 and TRBJ2-5 provide the parts outside the CDR3, is EADIYQTPRYLVIGTGKKITLECSQTMGHDKMYWYQQDPGMELHLIHYSYGVNSTEKGDLSSESTVSRIRTEHFPLTLESARPSHTSQYLCASSEGRGIPQETQYFGPGTRLLVL.

The chain carries TRBV11-2 and TRBJ2-7; D may be TRBD1 (6 bases). V gave up 0 bases and J gave up 6 bases, with 12 bases separating them. The length of the CDR3 is 14 residues. Germline V gives CDR1 SGHAT, CDR2 FQNNGV. The CDR3 DNA is TGTGCCAGCAGCTTAGAGAATTGGGGGCGCGAGCAGTACTTC. Its protein product is CASSLENWGREQYF.

The genes are TRBV5-1 and TRBJ2-7; possibly TRBD2 for D (5 bases). CDR3 size: 12 residues. Germline V CDR1 and CDR2: SGHRS, YFSETQ. The ends were cut back, 2 bases at V and 7 bases at J, with 10 bases in the middle. The CDR3, as DNA: TGCGCCAGCAGCTTCTTGGGCGGGGAGCAGTACTTC. It specifies CASSFLGGEQYF.

The V call is TRBV6-5, the J call TRBJ1-6; D gene uncertain. The germline V gene has CDR1 MNHEY and CDR2 SVGAGI. This CDR3 contains 14 residues. The V gene lost 6 bases and the J gene lost 10 bases, with 16 bases spanning the gap. CDR3 sequence reads: CASSYEASASPLHF. The DNA for the CDR3 is TGTGCCAGCAGCTACGAGGCATCGGCGTCACCCCTCCACTTT.

The chain carries TRBV28 and TRBJ2-3; D perhaps matches TRBD2 (7 bases). The CDR3 runs 16 residues. Germline CDR1 is MDHEN and CDR2 is SYDVKM. V shed 2 bases and J shed 1 base, with 13 bases lying between them. The CDR3 coding sequence is TGTGCCAGCAGTTTAAACGCGGGGGCTGGCACAGATACGCAGTATTTT. This codes for CASSLNAGAGTDTQYF.

V gene TRBV9 combines with J gene TRBJ2-3; 8 bases line up with TRBD2. V was pared by 3 bases and J by 6 bases, with 0 bases of the junction left unmatched. This CDR3 spans 12 amino acids. CDR1 SGDLS and CDR2 YYNGEE come from the germline V gene. CDR3 bases: TGTGCCAGCAGCGGACTAGCGGATACGCAGTATTTT. As protein: CASSGLADTQYF.

The rearrangement joins TRBV18 to TRBJ1-4; D gene uncertain. Germline lookup yields CDR1 KGHSH and CDR2 LQKENI. Trimming took 3 bases from V and 0 from J, leaving 8 bases between them. The CDR3 runs to 15 residues. The DNA for the CDR3 is TGTGCCAGCTCACCTGGACTTGCAACTAATGAAAAACTGTTTTTT. As protein: CASSPGLATNEKLFF.

This clone was observed a few times. This chain uses TRBV7-3 with TRBJ2-1; D remains unclear. CDR1 and CDR2 from the germline V gene are SGHTA and FQGTGA. Trimming shortened V by 2 bases and J by 12 bases, and 17 bases separated the two germline ends. This CDR3 is built from 14 residues. CDR3 in amino acids: CASSLLPEYKPQFF. The CDR3 DNA reads TGTGCCAGCAGCTTACTTCCGGAGTACAAACCGCAGTTCTTC.

The chain has TRBV6-1 and TRBJ1-5, with 9 bases matching TRBD1. Germline CDR1 MNHNS, CDR2 SASEGT. The V segment lost 3 bases and the J segment 7 bases; nucleotides outside the gene matches: 4. There are 14 residues in the CDR3. CDR3 amino acids: CASSDTGGSQPQHF. In DNA form, the CDR3 reads TGTGCCAGCAGTGACACAGGGGGCAGCCAGCCCCAGCATTTT.

The chain recombines TRBV2 with TRBJ2-7; 12 nucleotides line up with TRBD2. V dropped 5 bases and J dropped 6; count of bases not matched to a gene: 5. Germline assignment: CDR1 SNHLY and CDR2 FYNNEI. This CDR3 region has 14 residues. The CDR3 is CASSLAGGRGEQYF. The CDR3, as DNA: TGTGCCAGCAGTCTAGCGGGGGGGCGCGGCGAGCAGTACTTC.

The V call is TRBV7-3, the J call TRBJ2-1; 7 bases are a match to TRBD2. The trim removed 5 bases at V and 5 bases at J, leaving 9 bases unmatched. CDR1 SGHTA and CDR2 FQGTGA come from the germline V gene. The CDR3 extends over 15 amino acids. CDR3 residues: CASSIPGLPDNEQFF. The CDR3 DNA sequence: TGTGCCAGCAGCATCCCGGGACTACCGGACAATGAGCAGTTCTTC. The full variable domain, completed using reference TRBV7-3 and TRBJ2-1, is GAGVSQTPSNKVTEKGKYVELRCDPISGHTALYWYRQSLGQGPEFLIYFQGTGAADDSGLPNDRFFAVRPEGSVSTLKIQRTERGDSAVYLCASSIPGLPDNEQFFGPGTRLTVL.